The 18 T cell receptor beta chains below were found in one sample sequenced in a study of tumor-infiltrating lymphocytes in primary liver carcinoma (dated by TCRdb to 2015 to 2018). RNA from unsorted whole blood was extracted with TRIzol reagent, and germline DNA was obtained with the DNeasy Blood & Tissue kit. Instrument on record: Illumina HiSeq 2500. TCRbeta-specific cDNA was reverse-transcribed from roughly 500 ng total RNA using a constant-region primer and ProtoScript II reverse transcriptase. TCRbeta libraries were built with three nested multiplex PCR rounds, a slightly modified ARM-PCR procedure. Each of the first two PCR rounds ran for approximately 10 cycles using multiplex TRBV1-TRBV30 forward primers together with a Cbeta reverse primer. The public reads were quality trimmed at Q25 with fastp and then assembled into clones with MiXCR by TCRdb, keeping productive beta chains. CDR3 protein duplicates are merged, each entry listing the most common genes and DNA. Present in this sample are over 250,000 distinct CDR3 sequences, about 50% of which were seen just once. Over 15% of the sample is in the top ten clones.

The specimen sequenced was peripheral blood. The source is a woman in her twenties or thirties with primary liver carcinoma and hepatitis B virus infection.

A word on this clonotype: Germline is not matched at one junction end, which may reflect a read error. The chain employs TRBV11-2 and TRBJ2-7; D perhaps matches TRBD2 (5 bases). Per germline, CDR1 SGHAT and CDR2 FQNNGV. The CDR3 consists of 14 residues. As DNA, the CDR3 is TGTGCCAGCAGCTCGGGGTTTAGCTACTACGGGCAGTACTTC. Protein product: CASSSGFSYYGQYF.

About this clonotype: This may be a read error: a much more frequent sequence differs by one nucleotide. The CDR3 region is CASSYRYYERYF. The CDR3 DNA is TGTGCCAGCAGTTACCGCTATTACGAGCGGTACTTC. This chain joins TRBV6-2 or TRBV6-3 and TRBJ2-7; D is unclear. From germline, CDR1 is MNHEY and CDR2 SVGEGT. This CDR3 comprises 12 residues.

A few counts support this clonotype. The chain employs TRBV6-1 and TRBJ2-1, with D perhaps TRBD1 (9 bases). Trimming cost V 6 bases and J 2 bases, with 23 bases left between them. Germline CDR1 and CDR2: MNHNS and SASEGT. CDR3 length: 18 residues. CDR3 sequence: CASRETGGWGLAYNEQFF. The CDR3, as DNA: TGTGCCAGCAGAGAGACAGGGGGTTGGGGACTAGCCTACAATGAGCAGTTCTTC.

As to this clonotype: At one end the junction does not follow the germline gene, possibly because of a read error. The CDR3 is CASSLLDLGGDIQYF. CDR3 bases: TGTGCCAGCAGCTTGTTAGACCTAGGGGGAGACATTCAATACTTC. The V and J genes are TRBV11-2 and TRBJ2-4, with D possibly being TRBD1 (6 bases). CDR3 size: 15 residues. CDR1 is SGHAT and CDR2 is FQNNGV in the germline V gene.

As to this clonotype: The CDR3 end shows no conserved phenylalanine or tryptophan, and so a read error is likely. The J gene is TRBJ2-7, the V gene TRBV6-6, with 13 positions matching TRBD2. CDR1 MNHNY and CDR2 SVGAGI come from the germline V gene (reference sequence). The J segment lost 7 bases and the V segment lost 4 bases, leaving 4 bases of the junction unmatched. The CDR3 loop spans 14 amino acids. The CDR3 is CASSLGTSGNEQYS. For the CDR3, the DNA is TGTGCCAGCAGTTTAGGGACTAGCGGGAATGAGCAGTACTCC.

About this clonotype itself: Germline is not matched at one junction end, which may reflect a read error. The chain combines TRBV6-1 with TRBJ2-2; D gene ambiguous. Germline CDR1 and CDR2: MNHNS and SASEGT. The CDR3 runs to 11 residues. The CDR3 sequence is CASSVVGELFF. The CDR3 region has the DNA TGTGCTAGCAGTGTCGTCGGGGAGCTGTTTTTT.

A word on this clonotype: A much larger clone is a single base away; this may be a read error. In DNA, the CDR3 is TGTGACAGCAGAGATACAGGGTTAGGCTCCGGGGAGCTGTTTTTT. Translating it yields CDSRDTGLGSGELFF. The chain is built from TRBV12-3 or TRBV12-4 and TRBJ2-2; D might be TRBD1 (6 bases). This CDR3 comprises 15 residues.

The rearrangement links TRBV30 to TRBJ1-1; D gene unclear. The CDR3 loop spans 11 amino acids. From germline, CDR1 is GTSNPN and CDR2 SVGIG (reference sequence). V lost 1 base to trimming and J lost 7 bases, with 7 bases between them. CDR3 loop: CAWSDLIEAFF. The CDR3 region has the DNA TGTGCCTGGAGTGACCTGATTGAAGCTTTCTTT.

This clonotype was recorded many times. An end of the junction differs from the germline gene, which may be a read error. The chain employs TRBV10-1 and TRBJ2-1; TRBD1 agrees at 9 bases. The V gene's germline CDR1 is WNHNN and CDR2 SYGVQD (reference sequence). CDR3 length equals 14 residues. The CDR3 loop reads CASRPGQGYNEQFF. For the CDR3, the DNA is TGTGCCAGCAGACCGGGACAGGGTTACAATGAGCAGTTCTTC.

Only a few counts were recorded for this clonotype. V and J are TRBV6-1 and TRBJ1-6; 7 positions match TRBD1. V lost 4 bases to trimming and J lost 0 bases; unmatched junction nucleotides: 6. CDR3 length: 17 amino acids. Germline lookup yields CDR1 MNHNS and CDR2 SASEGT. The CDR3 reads CASSARQGSSYNSPLHF. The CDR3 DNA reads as TGTGCCAGCAGTGCCCGACAGGGCAGCTCCTATAATTCACCCCTCCACTTT.

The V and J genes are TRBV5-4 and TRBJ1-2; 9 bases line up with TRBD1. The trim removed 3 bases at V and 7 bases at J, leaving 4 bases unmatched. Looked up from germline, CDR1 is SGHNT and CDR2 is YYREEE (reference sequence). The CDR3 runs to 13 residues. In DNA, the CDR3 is TGTGCCAGCAGCTCCGGGACAGGGATTGGCTACACCTTC. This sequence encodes CASSSGTGIGYTF.

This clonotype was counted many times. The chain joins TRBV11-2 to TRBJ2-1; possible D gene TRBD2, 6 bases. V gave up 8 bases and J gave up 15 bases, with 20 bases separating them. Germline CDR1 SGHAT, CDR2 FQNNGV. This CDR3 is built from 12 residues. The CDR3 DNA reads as TGTGCCAGCGGCCTGGGGGGACGGCGAGTGTTCTTC. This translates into CASGLGGRRVFF. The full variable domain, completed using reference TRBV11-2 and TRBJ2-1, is EAGVAQSPRYKIIEKRQSVAFWCNPISGHATLYWYQQILGQGPKLLIQFQNNGVVDDSQLPKDRFSAERLKGVDSTLKIQPAKLEDSAVYLCASGLGGRRVFFGPGTRLTVL.

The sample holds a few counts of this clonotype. CDR3 nucleotides: TGTGCCAGCAGTTCCCCCACACTTCCGGGACAGGGCAATGAGCAGTTCTTC. It specifies CASSSPTLPGQGNEQFF. The rearrangement links TRBV12-3 or TRBV12-4 to TRBJ2-1, with 9 bases matching TRBD1. The trim removed 4 bases at V and 6 bases at J, leaving 13 bases unmatched. The CDR3 sequence is 17 residues long.

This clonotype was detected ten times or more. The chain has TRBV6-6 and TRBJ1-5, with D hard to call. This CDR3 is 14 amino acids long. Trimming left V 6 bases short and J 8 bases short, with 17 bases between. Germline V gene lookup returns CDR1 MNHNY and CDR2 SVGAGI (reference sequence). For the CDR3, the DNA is TGTGCCAGCAGCTTACTCGGCGGGATTGAGCCCCAGCATTTT. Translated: CASSLLGGIEPQHF.

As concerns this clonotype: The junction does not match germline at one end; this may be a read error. CDR3 sequence (DNA): TGTGCCAGCAGTAATAAGGACAGCAGCTCCTACGAGGAGTACTTC. Protein product: CASSNKDSSSYEEYF. The chain links TRBV6-5 to TRBJ2-7; D may be TRBD1 (6 bases). CDR3 length: 15 amino acids. Looked up from germline, CDR1 is MNHEY and CDR2 is SVGAGI.

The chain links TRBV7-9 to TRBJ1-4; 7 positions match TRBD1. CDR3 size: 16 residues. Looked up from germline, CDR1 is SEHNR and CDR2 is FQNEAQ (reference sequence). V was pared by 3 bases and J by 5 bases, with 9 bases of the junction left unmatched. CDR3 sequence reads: CASSFLLQGTNEKLFF. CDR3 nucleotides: TGTGCCAGCAGCTTCCTGCTACAGGGGACGAATGAAAAACTGTTTTTT.

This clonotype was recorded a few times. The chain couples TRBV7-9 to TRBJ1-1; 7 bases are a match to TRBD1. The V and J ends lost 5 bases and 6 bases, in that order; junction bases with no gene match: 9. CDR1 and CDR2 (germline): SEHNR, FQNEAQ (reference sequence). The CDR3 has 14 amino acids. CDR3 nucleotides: TGTGCCAGCAGCCCCTCGACAGGGAGCCCTGAAGCTTTCTTT. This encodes CASSPSTGSPEAFF.

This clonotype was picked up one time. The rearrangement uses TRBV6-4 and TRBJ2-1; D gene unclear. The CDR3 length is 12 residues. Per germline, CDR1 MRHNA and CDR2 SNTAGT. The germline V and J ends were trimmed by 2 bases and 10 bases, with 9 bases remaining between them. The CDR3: CASSDRFGEQFF. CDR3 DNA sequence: TGTGCCAGCAGTGACAGGTTCGGGGAGCAGTTCTTC.